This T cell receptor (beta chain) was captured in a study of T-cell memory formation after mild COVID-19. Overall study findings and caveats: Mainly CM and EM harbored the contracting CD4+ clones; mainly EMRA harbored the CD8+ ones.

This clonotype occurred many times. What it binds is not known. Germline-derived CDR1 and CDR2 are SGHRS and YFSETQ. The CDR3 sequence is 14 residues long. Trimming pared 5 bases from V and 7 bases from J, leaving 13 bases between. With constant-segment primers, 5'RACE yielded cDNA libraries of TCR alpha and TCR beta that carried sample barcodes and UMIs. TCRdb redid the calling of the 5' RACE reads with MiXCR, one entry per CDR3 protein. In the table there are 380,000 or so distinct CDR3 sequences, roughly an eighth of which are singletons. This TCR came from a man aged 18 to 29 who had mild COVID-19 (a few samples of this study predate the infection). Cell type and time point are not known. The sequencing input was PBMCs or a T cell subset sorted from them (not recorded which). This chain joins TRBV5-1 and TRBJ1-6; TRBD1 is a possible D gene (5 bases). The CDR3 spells CASRWGGTNSPLHF. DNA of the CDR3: TGCGCCAGCAGGTGGGGGGGTACGAATTCACCCCTCCACTTT.